The TCR beta chain under discussion was sequenced for a study of shared clonotypes between healthy human individuals. Note on this clone: Its antigen is currently unknown.

Study-level findings and limits: The study sampled only blood, and tissue repertoires likely differ.

Trimming removed 3 bases from V and 0 bases from J, with 9 bases in between. This CDR3 spans 15 amino acids. Germline CDR1 and CDR2: GTSNPN and SVGIG (reference sequence). Clones were sequenced by immunoSEQ multiplex PCR, and TCRdb holds only the in-frame ones, with some missing. The data show roughly 2.2 million clones, 90% to 95% seen once. The chain joins TRBV30 to TRBJ1-6; D ambiguous. Sequenced input: naive CD4+ T cells from PBMCs. The subset: CD45RA+ positively selected. This clonotype originated in a man younger than 35 in good health. Some clones in this sample may be carry-over from other donors' samples. As DNA, the CDR3 is TGTGCCTGGAGGGCGAGAAGCTCCTATAATTCACCCCTCCACTTT. Its protein is CAWRARSSYNSPLHF. The whole variable domain, filled in from reference TRBV30 and TRBJ1-6, reads SQTIHQWPATLVQPVGSPLSLECTVEGTSNPNLYWYRQAAGRGLQLLFYSVGIGQISSEVPQNLSASRPQDRQFILSSKKLLLSDSGFYLCAWRARSSYNSPLHFGNGTRLTVT.